The 18 T cell receptor beta chains listed next were all sequenced from one sample in a study of blood T cell repertoires in COVID-19 (dated by TCRdb to 2019 to 2021). Preparation of the library involved the immunoSEQ multiplex PCR assay. TCRdb took over this immuneACCESS table, retaining in-frame rearrangements with V and J assigned. Such tables are incomplete; in checked studies, under half of the missing clones stem from an unresolved V gene, and the remainder is unexplained. The sample table lists some 300,000 clones, approximately 90% of them with a count of one. The ten largest clonotypes hold over 2% of the sample. Sequenced material: PBMCs or T cells enriched from blood (not recorded which). These receptors were obtained from a woman aged 55-69 years in a cohort exposed to, infected with or recovered from COVID-19 (not recorded which).

The rearrangement joins TRBV6-5 to TRBJ2-6, with D possibly TRBD2 on 6 matching bases. The CDR3 runs 15 residues. Germline V CDR1 and CDR2: MNHEY, SVGAGI. V lost 5 bases to trimming and J lost 2 bases, with 10 bases between them. The CDR3 DNA reads TGTGCCAGCAGTCGGGGGATTGCTGGGGCCAACGTCCTGACTTTC. As protein: CASSRGIAGANVLTF.

The chain recombines TRBV6-1 with TRBJ1-4, with TRBD1 matching 8 bases. The germline V gene encodes CDR1 MNHNS and CDR2 SASEGT. V lost 4 bases and J lost 2; bases outside the gene matches: 12. The CDR3 length is 18 residues. The CDR3 region is CASSGKGTGRGTNEKLFF. The CDR3 coding sequence is TGTGCCAGCAGTGGCAAAGGGACAGGCCGCGGGACTAATGAAAAACTGTTTTTT.

As to this clone: This CDR3 is also generated by other DNA sequences in the sample. The chain uses TRBV9 and TRBJ1-2; TRBD1 matches 10 bases. CDR3 length: 14 amino acids. Trimming removed 3 bases from V and 2 bases from J; junction bases left unmatched: 1. Germline CDR1 is SGDLS and CDR2 is YYNGEE. CDR3 protein: CASSATGGNYGYTF. Here the CDR3 DNA reads TGTGCCAGCAGCGCGACAGGGGGCAACTATGGCTACACCTTC.

The chain employs TRBV27 and TRBJ1-4, with TRBD1 as a possible D gene (6 bases). The CDR3 runs to 13 residues. Germline V gives CDR1 MNHEY, CDR2 SMNVEV (reference sequence). Trimming removed 2 bases from V and 7 bases from J, with 8 bases in between. The CDR3 here is CASSLLGGEKLFF. CDR3 nucleotides: TGTGCCAGCAGTTTACTAGGGGGTGAAAAACTGTTTTTT.

This rearrangement joins TRBV5-4 to TRBJ1-4, with 8 bases identical to TRBD1. Germline CDR1 reads SGHNT; CDR2 reads YYREEE (reference sequence). The CDR3 loop spans 14 amino acids. J was trimmed by 5 bases and V by 4 bases; bases with no gene match: 4. In DNA form, the CDR3 reads TGTGCCAGCAGCGCTCGACAGGGGAATGAAAAACTGTTTTTT. This codes for CASSARQGNEKLFF.

This clone was seen a handful of times. The chain has TRBV5-1 and TRBJ2-3; D uncertain. Germline lookup yields CDR1 SGHRS and CDR2 YFSETQ. The CDR3 runs 15 residues. V lost 0 bases and J 3 bases, leaving 11 bases between the germline ends. CDR3 residues: CASSLVARITDTQYF. The DNA for the CDR3 is TGCGCCAGCAGCTTGGTAGCCCGGATAACAGATACGCAGTATTTT. Complete variable domain (other parts from reference TRBV5-1 and TRBJ2-3): KAGVTQTPRYLIKTRGQQVTLSCSPISGHRSVSWYQQTPGQGLQFLFEYFSETQRNKGNFPGRFSGRQFSNSRSEMNVSTLELGDSALYLCASSLVARITDTQYFGPGTRLTVL.

This chain links TRBV29-1 with TRBJ2-3, with TRBD2 identical over 12 bases. CDR3 length equals 14 residues. Germline values: CDR1 SQVTM, CDR2 ANQGSEA. The trim removed 6 bases at V and 4 bases at J, leaving 5 bases unmatched. CDR3 coding DNA: TGCAGCGTCGCAGGACTAGCGGGACCAGATACGCAGTATTTT. It specifies CSVAGLAGPDTQYF.

The gene calls are TRBV6-5 and TRBJ2-7, with 8 nucleotides matching TRBD1. The CDR3 sequence is 16 residues long. V was pared by 4 bases and J by 9 bases, with 17 bases of the junction left unmatched. The germline CDR1 and CDR2 sequences are MNHEY and SVGAGI. CDR3 amino acids: CASSSTGRGPATRQYF. The CDR3 DNA reads TGTGCCAGCAGTTCGACCGGCAGGGGGCCTGCTACCCGGCAGTACTTC.

The chain recombines TRBV7-2 with TRBJ1-6; D is ambiguous. Trimming stripped 5 bases from V and 3 bases from J, with 20 bases between. Per the germline V gene, CDR1 is SGHTA and CDR2 is FQGNSA. The CDR3 is made up of 18 amino acids. The CDR3 bases are TGTGCCAGCAGCCACCTTTCGGCGGGGAACCGCTATAATTCACCCCTCCACTTT. Translated: CASSHLSAGNRYNSPLHF.

This chain uses TRBV9 with TRBJ2-7, with D unresolved. Germline values: CDR1 SGDLS, CDR2 YYNGEE. V lost 0 bases, J lost 6 bases, and 10 bases lay in between. This CDR3 has 13 amino acids. The CDR3: CASSVALVSEQYF. The CDR3 coding sequence is TGTGCCAGCAGCGTAGCCCTGGTGAGCGAGCAGTACTTC.

This clone was detected only once. The CDR3 here is CASSPPGGGYEQYF. The CDR3 DNA sequence: TGCGCCAGCAGCCCCCCAGGCGGGGGCTACGAGCAGTACTTC. The chain is built from TRBV5-1 and TRBJ2-7, with 7 nucleotides matching TRBD2. From germline, CDR1 is SGHRS and CDR2 YFSETQ. CDR3 length equals 14 residues. With V trimmed by 4 bases and J by 3 bases, 7 bases remained unmatched.

Only a few counts were recorded for this clone. This rearrangement joins TRBV5-4 to TRBJ1-2; 8 positions match TRBD1. V shed 0 bases and J 2 bases; nucleotides not matched to a gene: 3. Germline CDR1 reads SGHNT; CDR2 reads YYREEE (reference sequence). The CDR3 covers 15 residues. CDR3 DNA: TGTGCCAGCAGCTTGGGGTCAGGGGGCAACTATGGCTACACCTTC. It encodes CASSLGSGGNYGYTF.

The gene calls are TRBV13 and TRBJ1-5; maybe TRBD1 (5 bases). The CDR3 is 14 amino acids. Germline V lookup: CDR1 PRHDT, CDR2 FYEKMQ (reference sequence). The V gene lost 0 bases and the J gene lost 4 bases, with 7 bases spanning the gap. The chain's CDR3 is CASSLGGDNQPQHF. The CDR3 region has the DNA TGTGCCAGCAGCTTAGGAGGGGATAATCAGCCCCAGCATTTT.

CDR3 DNA: TGTGCCAGCAGACAGGGGCAGGGCACTGAAGCTTTCTTT. This codes for CASRQGQGTEAFF. The chain combines TRBV2 with TRBJ1-1; 7 bases match TRBD1. V lost 6 bases and J lost 4; bases outside the gene matches: 5. CDR3 length equals 13 residues. The germline V gene encodes CDR1 SNHLY and CDR2 FYNNEI.

The rearrangement uses TRBV28 and TRBJ2-1; TRBD2 aligns across 10 bases. V shed 6 bases and J 8 bases; nucleotides not matched to a gene: 10. CDR1 and CDR2 (germline): MDHEN, SYDVKM. This CDR3 is built from 15 residues. For the CDR3, the DNA is TGTGCCAGCAGACCCGCCAGCGGGGGGGGGTATGAGCAGTTCTTC. Protein: CASRPASGGGYEQFF.

The chain carries TRBV29-1 and TRBJ1-1; TRBD1 matches 8 bases. The CDR3 length is 14 residues. Per germline, CDR1 SQVTM and CDR2 ANQGSEA. J was trimmed by 2 bases and V by 5 bases; bases with no gene match: 7. CDR3 sequence reads: CSVRPGGPNTEAFF. CDR3 bases: TGCAGCGTTCGTCCAGGGGGCCCAAACACTGAAGCTTTCTTT.

This rearrangement joins TRBV2 to TRBJ1-5; no firm D call. Germline CDR1 SNHLY, CDR2 FYNNEI. V was shortened by 1 base and J by 6 bases, with 10 bases between the two germline ends. CDR3 length equals 14 residues. The CDR3 region is CASSEGRGSQPQHF. The CDR3 DNA follows: TGTGCCAGCAGTGAAGGGCGGGGTAGTCAGCCCCAGCATTTT.

The chain recombines TRBV11-2 with TRBJ1-3; D unclear. The CDR3 contains 15 residues. V was cut by 3 bases and J by 1 base, with 10 bases left in between. Germline CDR1 SGHAT, CDR2 FQNNGV. The CDR3 is CASSFLGVSGNTIYF. The CDR3 coding sequence is TGTGCCAGCAGCTTTCTCGGGGTTTCTGGAAACACCATATATTTT.